Listed here are 27 T cell receptor beta chains from one sample, sequenced in a study of cytomegalovirus exposure and HLA in healthy donors. The primer mix had 60 Vbeta and 13 Jbeta primers. The protocol was immunoSEQ multiplex PCR, while the TCRdb copy is restricted to in-frame clones and leaves out a portion. The sample consists of 100,000 to 150,000 clones, more than 60% of them appearing once. The sequenced sample was PBMCs. The receptors originated from a man in his thirties or forties in good health and CMV-seronegative.

Only a few counts were recorded for this clone. The chain carries TRBV7-9 and TRBJ1-4; TRBD1 matches at 8 bases. Germline CDR1 SEHNR, CDR2 FQNEAQ (reference sequence). The CDR3 sequence is 16 residues long. Losses at the gene ends were 6 bases for V and 0 bases for J; bases not matched to a gene: 6. The CDR3 spells CASRQAQGATNEKLFF. Here the CDR3 DNA reads TGTGCCAGCAGACAAGCACAGGGGGCAACTAATGAAAAACTGTTTTTT.

This clone was counted a single time. This chain connects TRBV11-1 to TRBJ2-7; tentative D call: TRBD2 (7 bases). The V end was cut by 5 bases, the J end by 6 bases, with 20 bases between. This CDR3 is 15 amino acids long. Germline V CDR1 and CDR2: SGHAT, FQDESV (reference sequence). This chain's CDR3 is CASSLSRGGQGEQYF. The CDR3 DNA sequence: TGTGCCAGCAGCCTCTCTAGGGGGGGCCAGGGCGAGCAGTACTTC.

The gene calls are TRBV19 and TRBJ1-2; 10 bases are a match to TRBD1. This CDR3 comprises 13 residues. The V segment lost 7 bases and the J segment 8 bases; nucleotides outside the gene matches: 7. Per the germline V gene, CDR1 is LNHDA and CDR2 is SQIVND (reference sequence). CDR3 sequence (DNA): TGTGCCAGTATCACCGACAGGGGGCTAGGCTACACCTTC. Encoded protein: CASITDRGLGYTF.

The table lists this clone with a count of one. This chain connects TRBV2 to TRBJ1-5; TRBD1 matches at 10 bases. Germline lookup yields CDR1 SNHLY and CDR2 FYNNEI. The V gene end was trimmed by 6 bases and the J gene end by 5 bases; junction bases not matched to a gene: 4. CDR3 length: 14 amino acids. Written as DNA, the CDR3 is TGTGCCAGCAGCCGACAGGGGGCGGATCAGCCCCAGCATTTT. It translates to CASSRQGADQPQHF.

The chain couples TRBV18 to TRBJ2-2; 8 nucleotides agree with TRBD1. The ends lost 2 bases at V and 5 bases at J; junction bases unmatched: 10. Looked up from germline, CDR1 is KGHSH and CDR2 is LQKENI. The CDR3 contains 17 residues. The CDR3 nucleotides read TGTGCCAGCTCACCAACCGCAGCCAGGGGGCGGACCGGGGAGCTGTTTTTT. It encodes CASSPTAARGRTGELFF.

The chain recombines TRBV27 with TRBJ2-3; 9 positions agree with TRBD1. With V trimmed by 6 bases and J by 3 bases, 10 bases remained unmatched. This CDR3 is built from 16 residues. Germline loops: CDR1 MNHEY, CDR2 SMNVEV (reference sequence). The CDR3 nucleotides read TGTGCCAGCAGCCCCAGGGGACAGGGAGGGACAGATACGCAGTATTTT. Its translation is CASSPRGQGGTDTQYF.

The genes are TRBV11-2 and TRBJ2-5; 11 nucleotides agree with TRBD1. TRBJ2-7 explains the end of the DNA better; the J call may be wrong. The CDR3 is made up of 16 amino acids. Germline-derived CDR1 and CDR2 are SGHAT and FQNNGV. The CDR3 DNA follows: TGTGCCAGCAGCCGGACAGGGGGCACCTTCCACTACGAGCAGTACTTC. This sequence encodes CASSRTGGTFHYEQYF.

V usage is TRBV4-1 and J usage is TRBJ2-7; D perhaps matches TRBD2 (6 bases). V dropped 4 bases and J dropped 6 bases, with 22 bases sitting between them. The CDR3 length is 16 residues. From germline, CDR1 is MGHRA and CDR2 YSYEKL. CDR3 region: CASSLTPLGTSGEQYF. In DNA form, the CDR3 reads TGCGCCAGCAGCCTCACACCTCTCGGGACTTCTGGCGAGCAGTACTTC.

The chain is built from TRBV5-6 and TRBJ2-7; 8 bases line up with TRBD1. Germline V gene lookup returns CDR1 SGHDT and CDR2 YYEEEE. The CDR3 has 16 residues. The junction had 5 bases not matched to a gene; V was cut back by 0 bases and J by 0 bases. The CDR3 coding sequence is TGTGCCAGCAGCTTGGGTCGGGACAGGTTCTCCTACGAGCAGTACTTC. As protein: CASSLGRDRFSYEQYF.

The rearrangement links TRBV29-1 to TRBJ2-4, with 8 nucleotides matching TRBD2. CDR1 is SQVTM and CDR2 is ANQGSEA in the germline V gene. The CDR3 totals 15 residues. Unmatched junction bases numbered 11, after V lost 7 bases and J lost 3 bases. The CDR3 region is CSAEAGAGIKNIQYF. In DNA form, the CDR3 reads TGCAGCGCAGAAGCGGGAGCGGGTATCAAAAACATTCAGTACTTC.

To note about this clone: In the same sample, other DNA sequences code for this CDR3. This chain joins TRBV9 and TRBJ1-5; unclear D gene. There are 13 residues in the CDR3. Looked up from germline, CDR1 is SGDLS and CDR2 is YYNGEE. V was cut by 0 bases and J by 6 bases, with 7 bases left in between. The CDR3 sequence: CASSVGSSQPQHF. The CDR3 DNA sequence: TGTGCCAGCAGCGTAGGGAGCTCTCAGCCCCAGCATTTT. Using reference TRBV9 and TRBJ1-5 for the parts outside the CDR3, the full variable domain is DSGVTQTPKHLITATGQRVTLRCSPRSGDLSVYWYQQSLDQGLQFLIQYYNGEERAKGNILERFSAQQFPDLHSELNLSSLELGDSALYFCASSVGSSQPQHFGDGTRLSIL.

V usage is TRBV30 and J usage is TRBJ1-5; tentatively, D is TRBD1 (5 bases). V lost 4 bases and J 6 bases, leaving 13 bases between the germline ends. CDR3 size: 13 residues. The germline V gene has CDR1 GTSNPN and CDR2 SVGIG (reference sequence). CDR3 bases: TGTGCCTGGACGTCGGCAGGGATTCAGCCCCAGCATTTT. It is translated as CAWTSAGIQPQHF.

V gene TRBV4-1 combines with J gene TRBJ2-7; D might be TRBD1 (7 bases). This CDR3 comprises 13 residues. The germline V gene encodes CDR1 MGHRA and CDR2 YSYEKL. V lost 4 bases to trimming and J lost 3 bases, with 10 bases between them. CDR3 region: CASSRQGGYEQYF. The DNA of the CDR3 is TGCGCCAGCAGCCGGCAGGGGGGCTACGAGCAGTACTTC.

This clone was seen once. This chain links TRBV7-2 with TRBJ1-4; D remains unclear. The CDR3 has 13 residues. Germline assignment: CDR1 SGHTA and CDR2 FQGNSA. The ends were cut back, 5 bases at V and 7 bases at J, with 11 bases in the middle. The CDR3 nucleotides are TGTGCCAGCAGCACTCGACTATTTGAAAAACTGTTTTTT. It specifies CASSTRLFEKLFF.

This clone has a handful of counts. The chain uses TRBV2 and TRBJ2-4, with unresolved D. The germline V gene has CDR1 SNHLY and CDR2 FYNNEI. Trimming stripped 3 bases from V and 3 bases from J, with 9 bases between. This CDR3 comprises 14 residues. The CDR3 coding sequence is TGTGCCAGCAGTGAGGGCCTCGGCAAAAACATTCAGTACTTC. It yields the protein CASSEGLGKNIQYF.

This chain links TRBV5-4 with TRBJ2-2; 10 bases are a match to TRBD2. J gave up 3 bases and V 5 bases, and 4 bases lay outside the gene matches. Germline lookup yields CDR1 SGHNT and CDR2 YYREEE (reference sequence). This CDR3 is 15 amino acids long. Written as DNA, the CDR3 is TGTGCCAGCAGTCCCCTAGCGGGGGACACCGGGGAGCTGTTTTTT. The encoded protein is CASSPLAGDTGELFF.

This clone occurred a few times. The chain combines TRBV7-9 with TRBJ1-3; D is possibly TRBD1 (5 bases). Germline-derived CDR1 and CDR2 are SEHNR and FQNEAQ (reference sequence). Trimming pared 3 bases from V and 0 bases from J, leaving 12 bases between. The CDR3 covers 16 residues. The CDR3 sequence: CASSLEGTLSGNTIYF. Written as DNA, the CDR3 is TGTGCCAGCAGCTTGGAGGGGACGCTCTCTGGAAACACCATATATTTT.

The chain combines TRBV7-3 with TRBJ1-1; D remains ambiguous. Per germline, CDR1 SGHTA and CDR2 FQGTGA. Trimming cost V 6 bases and J 1 base, with 9 bases left between them. CDR3 length: 13 amino acids. This CDR3 reads CASSEGSNTEAFF. The CDR3 DNA reads TGTGCCAGCAGTGAGGGCTCGAACACTGAAGCTTTCTTT.

This chain joins TRBV9 and TRBJ2-3; 10 bases agree with TRBD2. The CDR3 is 17 amino acids. Looked up from germline, CDR1 is SGDLS and CDR2 is YYNGEE. With V trimmed by 4 bases and J by 1 base, 9 bases remained unmatched. CDR3 sequence (DNA): TGTGCCAGCAGCCAACAACCACTAGCGGGACGCACAGATACGCAGTATTTT. Translated, it gives CASSQQPLAGRTDTQYF.

This clone was observed a few times. In nucleotides, the CDR3 is TGTGCCAGCAGACTACTGAACGGGGAGACCCAGTACTTC. It is translated as CASRLLNGETQYF. The chain uses TRBV6-5 and TRBJ2-5, with no clear D. In germline, CDR1 is MNHEY, CDR2 SVGAGI. V lost 6 bases to trimming and J lost 5 bases, with 13 bases between them. The length of the CDR3 is 13 residues.

The chain uses TRBV20-1 and TRBJ1-1; D perhaps matches TRBD1 (5 bases). This CDR3 comprises 11 residues. Germline CDR1 and CDR2: DFQATT and SNEGSKA (reference sequence). Trimming took off 3 bases at V and 8 bases at J, with 10 bases between the two ends. The CDR3 DNA follows: TGCAGTGCTAGGCGGACACGCGAAGCTTTCTTT. Its translation: CSARRTREAFF.

The chain has TRBV5-1 and TRBJ1-2, with D unclear. The CDR3 contains 14 residues. V was shortened by 0 bases and J by 2 bases, with 8 bases between the two germline ends. The germline CDR1 and CDR2 sequences are SGHRS and YFSETQ. The chain's CDR3 is CASSLALENYGYTF. CDR3 nucleotides: TGCGCCAGCAGCTTGGCCTTAGAGAACTATGGCTACACCTTC.

This clone showed up just once. V is TRBV6-5 and J is TRBJ1-5; TRBD1 matches 9 bases. V shed 4 bases, J shed 3 bases, and the junction held 4 bases outside the gene matches. The CDR3 spans 15 residues. CDR1 is MNHEY and CDR2 is SVGAGI in the germline V gene. This CDR3 reads CASSSTGGSNQPQHF. For the CDR3, the DNA is TGTGCCAGCAGTTCGACAGGGGGATCCAATCAGCCCCAGCATTTT.

This sequence joins TRBV6-6 and TRBJ1-1, with D perhaps matching TRBD1 (6 bases). Germline V CDR1 and CDR2: MNHNY, SVGAGI (reference sequence). The V gene lost 0 bases and the J gene lost 5 bases, with 10 bases spanning the gap. The CDR3 length is 14 residues. Here the CDR3 reads CASSYSGRGTEAFF. CDR3 coding DNA: TGTGCCAGCAGTTACTCAGGGAGGGGGACTGAAGCTTTCTTT.

This chain uses TRBV15 with TRBJ2-7; the D gene is possibly TRBD1 (8 bases). The V end was cut by 3 bases, the J end by 3 bases, with 12 bases between. The V gene's germline CDR1 is LNHNV and CDR2 YYDKDF (reference sequence). The CDR3 loop spans 14 amino acids. DNA of the CDR3: TGTGCCACCAGCAGGGGGGGGACAGGCTACGAGCAGTACTTC. Translated: CATSRGGTGYEQYF.

The rearrangement links TRBV10-3 to TRBJ2-3, with 7 nucleotides matching TRBD2. Looked up from germline, CDR1 is ENHRY and CDR2 is SYGVKD. V shed 5 bases and J 8 bases; nucleotides not matched to a gene: 13. There are 15 residues in the CDR3. In DNA, the CDR3 is TGTGCCATCAGTCCTCGGACAAGCTTAGCGGGTACGCAGTATTTT. This gives the protein CAISPRTSLAGTQYF.

This clone was counted between two and nine times. This chain connects TRBV5-1 to TRBJ2-3; TRBD2 matches at 12 bases. This CDR3 has 15 amino acids. V was pared by 3 bases and J by 3 bases, with 2 bases of the junction left unmatched. Germline-derived CDR1 and CDR2 are SGHRS and YFSETQ. CDR3: CASSYGLAGTDTQYF. DNA for the CDR3: TGCGCCAGCAGCTATGGACTAGCGGGGACAGATACGCAGTATTTT.